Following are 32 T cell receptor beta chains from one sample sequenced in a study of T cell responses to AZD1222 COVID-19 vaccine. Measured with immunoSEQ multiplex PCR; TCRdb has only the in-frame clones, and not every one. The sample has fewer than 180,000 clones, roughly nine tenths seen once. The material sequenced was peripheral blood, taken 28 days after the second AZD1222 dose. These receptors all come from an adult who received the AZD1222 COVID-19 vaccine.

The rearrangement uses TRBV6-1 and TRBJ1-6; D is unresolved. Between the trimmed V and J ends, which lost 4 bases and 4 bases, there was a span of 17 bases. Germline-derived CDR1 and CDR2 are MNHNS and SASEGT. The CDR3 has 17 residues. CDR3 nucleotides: TGTGCCAGCAGTGCTAAGAATCCGGGAGCATATAATTCACCCCTCCACTTT. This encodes CASSAKNPGAYNSPLHF.

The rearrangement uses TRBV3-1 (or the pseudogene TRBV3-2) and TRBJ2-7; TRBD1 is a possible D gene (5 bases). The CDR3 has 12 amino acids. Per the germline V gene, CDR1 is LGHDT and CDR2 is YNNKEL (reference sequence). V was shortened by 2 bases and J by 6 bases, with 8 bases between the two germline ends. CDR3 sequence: CASSQSGPEQYF. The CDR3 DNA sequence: TGTGCCAGCAGCCAATCAGGGCCCGAGCAGTACTTC.

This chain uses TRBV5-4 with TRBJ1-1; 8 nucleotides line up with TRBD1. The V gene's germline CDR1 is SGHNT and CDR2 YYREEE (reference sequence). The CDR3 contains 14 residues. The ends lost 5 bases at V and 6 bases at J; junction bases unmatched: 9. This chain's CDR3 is CASRFDRGSAEAFF. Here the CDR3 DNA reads TGTGCCAGCAGGTTCGACAGGGGTTCCGCTGAAGCTTTCTTT.

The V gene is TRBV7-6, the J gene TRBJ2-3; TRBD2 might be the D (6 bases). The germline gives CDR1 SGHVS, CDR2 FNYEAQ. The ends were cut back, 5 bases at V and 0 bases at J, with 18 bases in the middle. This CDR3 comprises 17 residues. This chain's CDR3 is CASSLYPSGGSTDTQYF. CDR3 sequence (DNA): TGTGCCAGCAGCCTATACCCCTCTGGAGGGAGCACAGATACGCAGTATTTT.

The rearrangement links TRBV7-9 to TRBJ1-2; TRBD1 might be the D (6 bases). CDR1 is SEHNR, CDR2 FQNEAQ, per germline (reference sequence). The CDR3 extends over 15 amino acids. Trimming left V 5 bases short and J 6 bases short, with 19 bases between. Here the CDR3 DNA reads TGTGCCAGCAGCCGAGGACTGTCGAGGGGGGATGGCTACACCTTC. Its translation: CASSRGLSRGDGYTF.

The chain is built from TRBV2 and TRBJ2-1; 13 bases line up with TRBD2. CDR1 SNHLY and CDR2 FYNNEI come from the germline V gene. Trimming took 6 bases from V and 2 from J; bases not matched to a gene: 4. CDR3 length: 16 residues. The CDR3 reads CASRGLAGRTYNEQFF. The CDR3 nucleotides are TGTGCCAGCAGGGGACTAGCGGGGCGAACCTACAATGAGCAGTTCTTC.

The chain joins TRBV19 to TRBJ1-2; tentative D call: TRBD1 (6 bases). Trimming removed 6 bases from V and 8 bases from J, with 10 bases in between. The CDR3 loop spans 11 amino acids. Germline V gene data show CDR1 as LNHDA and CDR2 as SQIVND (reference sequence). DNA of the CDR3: TGTGCCAGTAGGCGTGGGGGCGGCTACACCTTC. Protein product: CASRRGGGYTF. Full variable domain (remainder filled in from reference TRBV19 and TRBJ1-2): DGGITQSPKYLFRKEGQNVTLSCEQNLNHDAMYWYRQDPGQGLRLIYYSQIVNDFQKGDIAEGYSVSREKKESFPLTVTSAQKNPTAFYLCASRRGGGYTFGSGTRLTVV.

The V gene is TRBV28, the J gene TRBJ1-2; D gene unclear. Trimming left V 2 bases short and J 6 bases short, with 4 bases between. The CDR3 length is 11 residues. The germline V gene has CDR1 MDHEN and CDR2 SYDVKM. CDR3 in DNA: TGTGCCAGCAGTTTAAGGGATGGCTACACCTTC. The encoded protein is CASSLRDGYTF.

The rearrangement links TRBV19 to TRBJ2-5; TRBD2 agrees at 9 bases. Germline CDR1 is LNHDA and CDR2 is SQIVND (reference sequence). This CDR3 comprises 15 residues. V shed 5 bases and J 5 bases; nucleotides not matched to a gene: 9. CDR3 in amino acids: CASSLSGTSRETQYF. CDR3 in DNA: TGTGCCAGTAGTCTCTCCGGGACTAGCAGGGAGACCCAGTACTTC.

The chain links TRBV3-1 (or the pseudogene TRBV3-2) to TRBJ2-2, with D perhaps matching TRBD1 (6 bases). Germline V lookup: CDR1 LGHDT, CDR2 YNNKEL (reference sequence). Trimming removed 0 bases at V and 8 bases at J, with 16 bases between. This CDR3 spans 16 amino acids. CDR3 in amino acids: CASSQDIPTQGGELFF. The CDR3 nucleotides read TGTGCCAGCAGCCAAGATATTCCGACACAGGGTGGGGAGCTGTTTTTT.

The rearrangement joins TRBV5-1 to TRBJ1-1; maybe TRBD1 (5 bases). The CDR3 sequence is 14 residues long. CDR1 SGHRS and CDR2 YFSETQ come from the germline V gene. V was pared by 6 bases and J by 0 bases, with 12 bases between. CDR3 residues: CASTWGQMNTEAFF. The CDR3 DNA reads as TGCGCCAGCACCTGGGGCCAGATGAACACTGAAGCTTTCTTT.

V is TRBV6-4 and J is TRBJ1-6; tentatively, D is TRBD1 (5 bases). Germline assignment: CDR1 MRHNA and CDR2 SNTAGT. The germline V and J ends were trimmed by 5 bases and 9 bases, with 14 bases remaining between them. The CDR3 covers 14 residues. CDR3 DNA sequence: TGTGCCAGCAGTACCGGGGCCCTCGGTTCACCCCTCCACTTT. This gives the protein CASSTGALGSPLHF.

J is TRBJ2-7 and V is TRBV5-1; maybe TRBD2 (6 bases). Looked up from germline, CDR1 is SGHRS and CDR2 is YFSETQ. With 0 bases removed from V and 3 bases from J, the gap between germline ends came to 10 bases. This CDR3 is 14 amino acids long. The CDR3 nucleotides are TGCGCCAGCAGCTTGGGTAGGGGAGGCTACGAGCAGTACTTC. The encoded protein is CASSLGRGGYEQYF.

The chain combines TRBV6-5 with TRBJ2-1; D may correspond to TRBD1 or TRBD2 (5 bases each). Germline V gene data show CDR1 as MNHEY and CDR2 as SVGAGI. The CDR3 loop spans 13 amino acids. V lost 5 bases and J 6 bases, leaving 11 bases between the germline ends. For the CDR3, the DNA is TGTGCCAGCAGTACCCGGGACCGCAATGAGCAGTTCTTC. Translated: CASSTRDRNEQFF.

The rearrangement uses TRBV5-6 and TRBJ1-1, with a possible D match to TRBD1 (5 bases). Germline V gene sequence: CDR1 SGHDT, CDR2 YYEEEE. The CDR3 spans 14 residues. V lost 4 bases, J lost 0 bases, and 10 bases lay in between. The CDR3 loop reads CASSRQNMNTEAFF. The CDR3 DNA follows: TGTGCCAGCAGCAGACAGAATATGAACACTGAAGCTTTCTTT.

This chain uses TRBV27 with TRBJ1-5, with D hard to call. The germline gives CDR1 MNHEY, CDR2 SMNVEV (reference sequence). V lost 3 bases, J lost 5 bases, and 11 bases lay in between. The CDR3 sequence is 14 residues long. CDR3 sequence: CASSFKPHHQPQHF. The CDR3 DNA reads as TGTGCCAGCAGTTTCAAGCCTCATCATCAGCCCCAGCATTTT.

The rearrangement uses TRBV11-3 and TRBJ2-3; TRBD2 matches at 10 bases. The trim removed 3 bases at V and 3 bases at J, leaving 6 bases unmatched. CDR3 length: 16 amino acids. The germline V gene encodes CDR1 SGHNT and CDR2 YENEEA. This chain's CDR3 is CASSFWLAGDTDTQYF. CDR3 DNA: TGTGCCAGCAGCTTCTGGCTAGCGGGAGATACAGATACGCAGTATTTT.

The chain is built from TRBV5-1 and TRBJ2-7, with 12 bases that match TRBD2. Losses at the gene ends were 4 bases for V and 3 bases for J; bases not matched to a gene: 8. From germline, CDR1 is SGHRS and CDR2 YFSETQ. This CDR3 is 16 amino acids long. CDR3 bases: TGCGCCAGCAGCCTGGGACTAGCGGGCCAGATCTACGAGCAGTACTTC. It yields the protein CASSLGLAGQIYEQYF.

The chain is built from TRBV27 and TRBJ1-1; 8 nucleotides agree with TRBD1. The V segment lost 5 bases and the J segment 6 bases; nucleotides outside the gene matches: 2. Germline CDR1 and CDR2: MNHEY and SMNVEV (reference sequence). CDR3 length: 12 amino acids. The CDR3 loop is CASSMTGAEAFF. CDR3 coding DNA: TGTGCCAGCAGTATGACAGGGGCTGAAGCTTTCTTT.

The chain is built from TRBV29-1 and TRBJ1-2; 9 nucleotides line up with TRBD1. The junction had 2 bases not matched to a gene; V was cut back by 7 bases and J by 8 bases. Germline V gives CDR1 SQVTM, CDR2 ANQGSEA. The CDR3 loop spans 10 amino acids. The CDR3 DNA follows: TGCAGCGCCGGACAGGGGGGCTACACCTTC. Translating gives CSAGQGGYTF.

As DNA, the CDR3 is TGTGCCAGCAGCTCAGCAGGGGACCTGAACACTGAAGCTTTCTTT. This translates into CASSSAGDLNTEAFF. This chain uses TRBV5-4 with TRBJ1-1; tentatively, D is TRBD1 (6 bases). The CDR3 extends over 15 amino acids. Germline-derived CDR1 and CDR2 are SGHNT and YYREEE (reference sequence). Trimming left V 3 bases short and J 0 bases short, with 12 bases between.

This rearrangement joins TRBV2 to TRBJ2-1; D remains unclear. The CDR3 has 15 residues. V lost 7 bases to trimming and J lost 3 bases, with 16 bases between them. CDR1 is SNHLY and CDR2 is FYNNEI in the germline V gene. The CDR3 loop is CASTVEADNYNEQFF. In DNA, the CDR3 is TGTGCCAGCACCGTAGAAGCTGACAACTACAATGAGCAGTTCTTC.

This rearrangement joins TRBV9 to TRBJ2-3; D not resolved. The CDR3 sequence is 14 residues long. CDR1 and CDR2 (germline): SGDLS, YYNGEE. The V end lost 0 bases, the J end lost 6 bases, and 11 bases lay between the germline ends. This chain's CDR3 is CASSVDGKVDTQYF. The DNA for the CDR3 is TGTGCCAGCAGCGTAGATGGCAAAGTGGATACGCAGTATTTT.

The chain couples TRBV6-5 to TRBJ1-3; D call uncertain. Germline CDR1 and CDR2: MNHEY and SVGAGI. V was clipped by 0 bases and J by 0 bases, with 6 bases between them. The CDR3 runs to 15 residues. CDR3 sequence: CASSYSITSGNTIYF. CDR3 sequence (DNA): TGTGCCAGCAGTTACTCGATAACCTCTGGAAACACCATATATTTT.

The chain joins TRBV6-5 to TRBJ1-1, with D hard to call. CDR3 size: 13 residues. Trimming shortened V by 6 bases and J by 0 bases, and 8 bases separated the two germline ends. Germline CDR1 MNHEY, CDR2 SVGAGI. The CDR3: CASRPLVNTEAFF. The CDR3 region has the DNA TGTGCCAGCAGACCCCTTGTGAACACTGAAGCTTTCTTT.

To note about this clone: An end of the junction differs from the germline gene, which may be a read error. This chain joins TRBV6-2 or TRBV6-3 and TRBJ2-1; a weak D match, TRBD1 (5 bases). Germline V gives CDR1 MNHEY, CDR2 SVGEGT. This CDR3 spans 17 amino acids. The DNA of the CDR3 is TGTGCCAGCAGTAACTCGCCGTGGCCAGGGTACTACAATGAGCAGTTCTTC. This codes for CASSNSPWPGYYNEQFF.

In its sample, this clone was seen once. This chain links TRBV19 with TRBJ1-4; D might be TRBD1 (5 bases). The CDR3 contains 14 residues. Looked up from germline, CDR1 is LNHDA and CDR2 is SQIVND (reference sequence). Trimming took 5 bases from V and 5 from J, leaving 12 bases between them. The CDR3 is CASSFQGPNEKLFF. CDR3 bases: TGTGCCAGTAGTTTCCAGGGACCCAATGAAAAACTGTTTTTT.

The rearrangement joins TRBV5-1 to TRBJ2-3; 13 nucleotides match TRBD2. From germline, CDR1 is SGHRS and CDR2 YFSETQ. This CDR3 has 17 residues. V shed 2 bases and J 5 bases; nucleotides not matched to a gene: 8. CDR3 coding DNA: TGCGCCAGCAGCTTAGACACTAGCGGGAGGGCCCTAGATACGCAGTATTTT. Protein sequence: CASSLDTSGRALDTQYF. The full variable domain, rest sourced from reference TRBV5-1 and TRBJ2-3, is KAGVTQTPRYLIKTRGQQVTLSCSPISGHRSVSWYQQTPGQGLQFLFEYFSETQRNKGNFPGRFSGRQFSNSRSEMNVSTLELGDSALYLCASSLDTSGRALDTQYFGPGTRLTVL.

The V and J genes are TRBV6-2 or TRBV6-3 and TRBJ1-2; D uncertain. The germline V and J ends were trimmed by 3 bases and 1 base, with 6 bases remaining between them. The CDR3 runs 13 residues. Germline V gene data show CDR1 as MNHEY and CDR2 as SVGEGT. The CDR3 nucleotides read TGTGCCAGCAGTTATGAGTTTAACTATGGCTACACCTTC. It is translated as CASSYEFNYGYTF.

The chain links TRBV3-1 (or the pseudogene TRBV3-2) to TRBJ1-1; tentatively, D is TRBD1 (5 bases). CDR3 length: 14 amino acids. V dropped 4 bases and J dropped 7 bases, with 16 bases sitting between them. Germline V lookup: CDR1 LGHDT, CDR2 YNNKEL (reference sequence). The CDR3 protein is CASSPSGRRREAFF. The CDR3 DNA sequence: TGTGCCAGCAGCCCTTCGGGACGACGGCGTGAAGCTTTCTTT.

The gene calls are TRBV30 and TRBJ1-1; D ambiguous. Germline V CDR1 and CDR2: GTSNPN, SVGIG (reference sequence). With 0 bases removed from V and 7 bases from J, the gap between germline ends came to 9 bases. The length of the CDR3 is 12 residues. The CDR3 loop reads CAWSVVVGEAFF. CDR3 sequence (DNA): TGTGCCTGGAGTGTAGTAGTCGGTGAAGCTTTCTTT.

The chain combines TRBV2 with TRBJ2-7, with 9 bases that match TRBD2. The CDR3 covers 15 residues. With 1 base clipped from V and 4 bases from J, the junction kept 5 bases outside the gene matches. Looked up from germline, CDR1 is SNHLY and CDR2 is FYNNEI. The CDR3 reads CASSEGAGGPYEQYF. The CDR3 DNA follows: TGTGCCAGCAGTGAAGGGGCGGGAGGGCCTTACGAGCAGTACTTC.